A selection of T cell receptor beta chains follows, all from one sample in a study of blood T cells in healthy people across ages. TCRdb passed the 5' RACE reads through MiXCR, listing each CDR3 protein once. This sample has under 1,100,000 distinct CDR3 sequences; about 23% occur once, and the top ten carry about 0.72%. The sample was also reused in another study, on T cells of mothers and their children.

The sequenced sample was blood. These receptors were taken from a girl aged 2-10 years in good health. CDR3s include the opening cysteine and the closing phenylalanine or tryptophan. D genes are given only for firm matches. Clone sizes are given selectively: once, few, many, or a class where the clone is expanded.

d_call	clone_size	v_call	j_call	cdr3_nt	cdr3_aa
TRBD2	.	TRBV28	TRBJ2-5	TGTGCCAGCAGTTCCCTTGGGCGGGAGGGCATTAGAGAGCAGTACTTC	CASSSLGREGIREQYF
TRBD1	.	TRBV18	TRBJ1-2	TGTGCCAGCTCGGAATCCTCGGACAGGGGCTATGGCTACACCTTC	CASSESSDRGYGYTF
.	.	TRBV6-2/TRBV6-3	TRBJ2-5	TGTGCCAGCGGGTCCCTGCAGGAGACCCAGTACTTC	CASGSLQETQYF
.	.	TRBV29-1	TRBJ2-3	TGCAGCGTTGACCTTAAGAAAGGTGAAGATACGCAGTATTTT	CSVDLKKGEDTQYF
TRBD2	.	TRBV10-3	TRBJ2-1	TGTGCCACAGGACTAGCGGGAGCCAATGAGCAGTTCTTC	CATGLAGANEQFF
.	.	TRBV7-6	TRBJ2-7	TGTGCCAGCAGCCGTGGCGCAAGTCACCCCCGGGGTTTCGAGCAGTACTTC	CASSRGASHPRGFEQYF
TRBD2	.	TRBV6-1	TRBJ2-3	TGTGCCAGTGGGGGACTAGCTTCCGATACGCAGTATTTT	CASGGLASDTQYF
.	.	TRBV5-4	TRBJ1-4	TGTGCCAGCAGCTCTCGGGCGGGAGGGCATGAAAAACTGTTTTTT	CASSSRAGGHEKLFF
TRBD1	.	TRBV7-3	TRBJ2-7	TGTGCCAGCAGCTTAAAGGGGGACAGCTACGAGCAGTACTTC	CASSLKGDSYEQYF
.	.	TRBV6-1	TRBJ1-4	TGTGCCAGCAGTGATGTGGCTGCGTTTGATAATGAAAAACTGTTTTTT	CASSDVAAFDNEKLFF
.	.	TRBV10-3	TRBJ2-6	TGTGCCATCAGTGGGGAATTCTCTGGGGCCAACGTCCTGACTTTC	CAISGEFSGANVLTF
.	.	TRBV7-2	TRBJ2-5	TGTGCCAGCAGCTACCACGGGGCGTACCAAGAGACCCAGTACTTC	CASSYHGAYQETQYF
.	many	TRBV5-1	TRBJ2-7	TGCGCCAGCAGCCAAGGTTTAGGCGAGCAGTACTTC	CASSQGLGEQYF
TRBD1	.	TRBV13	TRBJ2-1	TGTGCCAGCAGCTTAAGGGACAGGGGTCCATACAATGAGCAGTTCTTC	CASSLRDRGPYNEQFF
.	.	TRBV20-1	TRBJ2-5	TGCAGTGCTGGCCGACCTAGAGGGCGAGAGACCCAGTACTTC	CSAGRPRGRETQYF
TRBD2	.	TRBV28	TRBJ2-1	TGTGCCAGCAGTTTTATCGCGGGAGGAGAGGTTGAGCAGTTCTTC	CASSFIAGGEVEQFF
.	few	TRBV6-5	TRBJ1-4	TGTGCCAGCAGTTACGGGAGTGAACAAAATGAAAAACTGTTTTTT	CASSYGSEQNEKLFF
.	.	TRBV20-1	TRBJ2-7	TGCAGTGCCCTTAGTGGGAGCTCCTACGAGCAGTACTTC	CSALSGSSYEQYF
.	.	TRBV20-1	TRBJ1-4	TGCAGTGCTATATGGGCGGAAAAACTGTTTTTT	CSAIWAEKLFF
.	few	TRBV6-2/TRBV6-3	TRBJ2-7	TGTGCCAGCGGGGGGGCGCGTCGGGAGCAGTACTTC	CASGGARREQYF
TRBD2	.	TRBV11-2	TRBJ2-1	TGTGCCAGCAGCCTACCAGCGGGGGGGAACAATGAGCAGTTCTTC	CASSLPAGGNNEQFF
.	.	TRBV6-1	TRBJ2-5	TGTGCCAGCAGGAGTTATGGGCGAAACAGCCAAGAGACCCAGTACTTC	CASRSYGRNSQETQYF
.	few	TRBV19	TRBJ2-2	TGTGCCAGTAGCGCCTACAGACGAGATTACACCGGGGAGCTGTTTTTT	CASSAYRRDYTGELFF
.	.	TRBV20-1	TRBJ1-1	TGCAGTGCTAGGAGGGGAGCGAACACTGAAGCTTTCTTT	CSARRGANTEAFF
TRBD1	.	TRBV5-6	TRBJ1-4	TGTGCCAGCAGTTCCGATGGGACAGGCAGAAATGAAAAACTGTTTTTT	CASSSDGTGRNEKLFF
TRBD1	few	TRBV9	TRBJ2-1	TGTGCCAGCAGCGAAGTAGGGGGGGGGACAGGGGATGAGCAGTTCTTC	CASSEVGGGTGDEQFF
TRBD1	.	TRBV20-1	TRBJ2-7	TGCAGTGCTAGAGTACTGGGACAGCCCTACGAGCAGTACTTC	CSARVLGQPYEQYF
TRBD2	few	TRBV6-1	TRBJ2-1	TGTGCCAGCAACCATCTAGCGGGAGGGAACAATGAGCAGTTCTTC	CASNHLAGGNNEQFF
TRBD1	.	TRBV5-6	TRBJ1-2	TGTGCCAGCAGCCATAGACAGGGGGCGTATGGCTACACCTTC	CASSHRQGAYGYTF
.	.	TRBV20-1	TRBJ1-1	TGCAGTGCTAGGAGGGAACCGAACACTGAAGCTTTCTTT	CSARREPNTEAFF
TRBD1	.	TRBV24-1	TRBJ1-2	TGTGCCACCAGTGATTTGCGGGGACAGGGTCTATATGGCTACACCTTC	CATSDLRGQGLYGYTF
.	few	TRBV9	TRBJ2-2	TGTGCCAGCAGCGTAGATCCTAAAGGTGGGGGCAACACCGGGGAGCTGTTTTTT	CASSVDPKGGGNTGELFF
.	.	TRBV27	TRBJ1-2	TGTGCCAGCAGTTCCTCTTTAGGGGCGGGAGGCTACACCTTC	CASSSSLGAGGYTF
.	.	TRBV29-1	TRBJ2-5	TGCAGCGTTGGAAAGACCTCCCAAGAGACCCAGTACTTC	CSVGKTSQETQYF
TRBD2	.	TRBV7-8	TRBJ2-1	TGTGCCAGCAGCCGCCGGCGCGGGGGATACAATGAGCAGTTCTTC	CASSRRRGGYNEQFF
.	few	TRBV6-5	TRBJ1-2	TGTGCCAGCAGCCCCCCCGGGACGGATTATGGCTACACCTTC	CASSPPGTDYGYTF
TRBD1	few	TRBV6-1	TRBJ1-1	TGTGCCAGCAGTGGGGGACAGGGGAACACTGAAGCTTTCTTT	CASSGGQGNTEAFF
TRBD2	few	TRBV7-2	TRBJ2-5	TGTGCCAGCAGCTTGCCCTTCGGGGCGGGGGAAGAGACCCAGTACTTC	CASSLPFGAGEETQYF
.	.	TRBV12-3/TRBV12-4	TRBJ2-5	TGTGCCAGCAGTTGGGGACCGAGCGAGACCCAGTACTTC	CASSWGPSETQYF
.	few	TRBV9	TRBJ2-1	TGTGCCAGCAGCCAAAGAGAGGGCCGCTCCTACAATGAGCAGTTCTTC	CASSQREGRSYNEQFF